The rows below give T cell receptor beta chains drawn from one sample of a study of blood T cell repertoires in COVID-19. TCRdb keeps only in-frame clones here, not all; method: immunoSEQ multiplex PCR. This sample has around 62,000 clones, with roughly 83% found just once. Sequenced material: peripheral blood. The receptor set was obtained from a man in his fifties or sixties with active COVID-19. Both conserved end residues are part of each CDR3. D genes are given only for firm matches. Clone size is not always given. Where it is, it says once, few, many or a class for expanded clones.

CDR3 protein: CASRETGQETQYF
CDR3 DNA: TGTGCCAGCCGAGAGACAGGCCAAGAGACCCAGTACTTC
J gene: TRBJ2-5
D gene: NA
clone size: NA
V gene: TRBV7-6

CDR3 protein: CASSFSPRLSYEQYF
CDR3 DNA: TGTGCCAGCAGCTTTTCCCCCAGACTATCCTACGAGCAGTACTTC
J gene: TRBJ2-7
D gene: NA
clone size: NA
V gene: TRBV5-6

CDR3 protein: CASSPRTPSLNEKLFF
CDR3 DNA: TGTGCCAGCAGTCCCAGGACACCCAGCTTAAATGAAAAACTGTTTTTT
J gene: TRBJ1-4
D gene: NA
clone size: NA
V gene: TRBV6-6

CDR3 protein: CASTPGSPDTQYF
CDR3 DNA: TGTGCCAGCACCCCGGGTTCCCCAGATACGCAGTATTTT
J gene: TRBJ2-3
D gene: NA
clone size: NA
V gene: TRBV7-2

CDR3 protein: CAWSETGGPSADTQYF
CDR3 DNA: TGTGCCTGGAGTGAGACGGGGGGGCCAAGTGCAGATACGCAGTATTTT
J gene: TRBJ2-3
D gene: TRBD2
clone size: NA
V gene: TRBV30

CDR3 protein: CASSHGQTNPQETQYF
CDR3 DNA: TGCGCCAGCAGCCATGGACAGACCAACCCCCAAGAGACCCAGTACTTC
J gene: TRBJ2-5
D gene: NA
clone size: NA
V gene: TRBV5-1

CDR3 protein: CASTDSNTRLDF
CDR3 DNA: TGTGCCAGCACCGATAGTAATACGCGGTTGGACTTC
J gene: TRBJ2-7
D gene: NA
clone size: NA
V gene: TRBV6-5

CDR3 protein: CASSPLTSGPDTQYF
CDR3 DNA: TGTGCCAGCTCACCACTGACTAGCGGTCCAGATACGCAGTATTTT
J gene: TRBJ2-3
D gene: TRBD2
clone size: NA
V gene: TRBV18

CDR3 protein: CASSLTGKTEAFF
CDR3 DNA: TGCGCCAGCAGCTTGACAGGGAAGACTGAAGCTTTCTTT
J gene: TRBJ1-1
D gene: NA
clone size: NA
V gene: TRBV5-1

CDR3 protein: CAWSVRSGVGNEQFF
CDR3 DNA: TGTGCCTGGAGTGTACGAAGCGGGGTTGGCAATGAGCAGTTCTTC
J gene: TRBJ2-1
D gene: TRBD2
clone size: NA
V gene: TRBV30

CDR3 protein: CASSSIPGQGVGYTF
CDR3 DNA: TGCGCCAGCAGCTCCATACCGGGACAGGGAGTTGGCTACACCTTC
J gene: TRBJ1-2
D gene: TRBD1
clone size: NA
V gene: TRBV5-1

CDR3 protein: CASSLYRGQETQYF
CDR3 DNA: TGTGCCAGCAGCTTGTACAGGGGCCAAGAGACCCAGTACTTC
J gene: TRBJ2-5
D gene: TRBD1
clone size: NA
V gene: TRBV5-6

CDR3 protein: CASSDSPGGQDTQYF
CDR3 DNA: TGTGCCAGCAGTGACTCGCCGGGGGGGCAAGATACGCAGTATTTT
J gene: TRBJ2-3
D gene: TRBD2
clone size: NA
V gene: TRBV6-4

CDR3 protein: CASSQGEAGRTQYF
CDR3 DNA: TGCGCCAGCAGCCAAGGGGAAGCGGGACGGACCCAGTACTTC
J gene: TRBJ2-5
D gene: TRBD2
clone size: NA
V gene: TRBV4-3

CDR3 protein: CASSSEGYGYTF
CDR3 DNA: TGTGCCAGCAGTTCTGAGGGATATGGCTACACCTTC
J gene: TRBJ1-2
D gene: NA
clone size: NA
V gene: TRBV7-2

CDR3 protein: CATSRDRSGGQPQHF
CDR3 DNA: TGTGCCACCAGCAGAGATAGGTCAGGGGGACAGCCCCAGCATTTT
J gene: TRBJ1-5
D gene: TRBD1
clone size: NA
V gene: TRBV15

CDR3 protein: CASSPFPTGVGEQYF
CDR3 DNA: TGCGCCAGCAGCCCGTTCCCCACAGGGGTAGGCGAGCAGTACTTC
J gene: TRBJ2-7
D gene: TRBD1
clone size: few
V gene: TRBV4-3

CDR3 protein: CASWTGWGNTGELFF
CDR3 DNA: TGCGCCAGCTGGACAGGGTGGGGAAACACCGGGGAGCTGTTTTTT
J gene: TRBJ2-2
D gene: TRBD1
clone size: NA
V gene: TRBV5-1

CDR3 protein: CSVDSSGILQFF
CDR3 DNA: TGCAGCGTCGACTCTAGCGGGATCCTACAGTTCTTC
J gene: TRBJ2-1
D gene: TRBD2
clone size: once
V gene: TRBV29-1

CDR3 protein: CASSYRGGELFF
CDR3 DNA: TGTGCCAGCAGCTATCGGGGCGGGGAGCTGTTTTTT
J gene: TRBJ2-2
D gene: NA
clone size: NA
V gene: TRBV3-1/TRBV3-2

CDR3 protein: CASSWKTQGWNSPLHF
CDR3 DNA: TGTGCCAGCAGCTGGAAGACACAGGGATGGAATTCACCCCTCCACTTT
J gene: TRBJ1-6
D gene: NA
clone size: NA
V gene: TRBV7-2

CDR3 protein: CSVRPSQGEQFF
CDR3 DNA: TGCAGCGTTCGCCCCTCTCAGGGGGAGCAGTTCTTC
J gene: TRBJ2-1
D gene: NA
clone size: NA
V gene: TRBV29-1

CDR3 protein: CASTASGGRQGGAFF
CDR3 DNA: TGTGCCAGCACTGCCTCGGGCGGGCGCCAAGGGGGAGCTTTCTTT
J gene: TRBJ1-1
D gene: NA
clone size: NA
V gene: TRBV6-5

CDR3 protein: CASSRRGAQGTEAFF
CDR3 DNA: TGTGCCAGCTCACGACGAGGAGCCCAAGGAACTGAAGCTTTCTTT
J gene: TRBJ1-1
D gene: NA
clone size: NA
V gene: TRBV18

CDR3 protein: CATRQGFGEQYF
CDR3 DNA: TGCGCCACCCGGCAGGGGTTCGGCGAGCAGTACTTC
J gene: TRBJ2-7
D gene: NA
clone size: NA
V gene: TRBV10-2

CDR3 protein: CASSQTTYEQYF
CDR3 DNA: TGTGCCAGCTCCCAAACAACCTACGAGCAGTACTTC
J gene: TRBJ2-7
D gene: NA
clone size: NA
V gene: TRBV11-2

CDR3 protein: CASSLTSGGADTQYF
CDR3 DNA: TGCGCCAGCAGCTTGACTAGCGGGGGGGCAGATACGCAGTATTTT
J gene: TRBJ2-3
D gene: TRBD2
clone size: once
V gene: TRBV5-1

CDR3 protein: CASLGLTGGHTDTQYF
CDR3 DNA: TGTGCCAGCTTAGGACTGACAGGGGGCCACACAGATACGCAGTATTTT
J gene: TRBJ2-3
D gene: TRBD1
clone size: NA
V gene: TRBV11-2

CDR3 protein: CASSGPGQDPTEAFF
CDR3 DNA: TGTGCCAGCAGTGGCCCCGGACAGGACCCCACTGAAGCTTTCTTT
J gene: TRBJ1-1
D gene: TRBD1
clone size: NA
V gene: TRBV2

CDR3 protein: CAWRGEALGENTIYF
CDR3 DNA: TGTGCCTGGAGAGGGGAGGCCCTCGGTGAGAACACCATATATTTT
J gene: TRBJ1-3
D gene: NA
clone size: NA
V gene: TRBV30

CDR3 protein: CATSSRSNSPLHF
CDR3 DNA: TGTGCCACCAGCAGCAGAAGTAATTCACCCCTCCACTTT
J gene: TRBJ1-6
D gene: NA
clone size: NA
V gene: TRBV15

CDR3 protein: CASNPGQGIREQFF
CDR3 DNA: TGCGCCAGCAATCCGGGACAGGGAATCAGGGAGCAGTTCTTC
J gene: TRBJ2-1
D gene: TRBD1
clone size: large
V gene: TRBV4-1

CDR3 protein: CASSPGLDSVWSGEQYF
CDR3 DNA: TGTGCCAGCTCACCGGGCTTGGACTCGGTCTGGTCGGGCGAGCAGTACTTC
J gene: TRBJ2-7
D gene: NA
clone size: NA
V gene: TRBV18

CDR3 protein: CASSYGGMSGEQFF
CDR3 DNA: TGTGCCAGCAGTTACGGGGGCATGAGCGGTGAGCAGTTCTTC
J gene: TRBJ2-1
D gene: NA
clone size: NA
V gene: TRBV6-5

CDR3 protein: CSVDKPTGGSYNEQFF
CDR3 DNA: TGCAGCGTCGATAAACCGACAGGGGGTTCCTACAATGAGCAGTTCTTC
J gene: TRBJ2-1
D gene: TRBD1
clone size: NA
V gene: TRBV29-1

CDR3 protein: CASSLAGGRGNTIYF
CDR3 DNA: TGTGCCAGCAGCTTGGCCGGGGGGAGAGGAAACACCATATATTTT
J gene: TRBJ1-3
D gene: NA
clone size: NA
V gene: TRBV5-6

CDR3 protein: CASSQERVGGYTF
CDR3 DNA: TGCGCCAGCAGCCAAGAGAGGGTTGGGGGCTACACCTTC
J gene: TRBJ1-2
D gene: NA
clone size: NA
V gene: TRBV4-1

CDR3 protein: CAWSPGPSGEQYF
CDR3 DNA: TGTGCCTGGAGTCCCGGGCCCTCGGGAGAGCAGTACTTC
J gene: TRBJ2-7
D gene: NA
clone size: few
V gene: TRBV30

CDR3 protein: CASKLQEVGGTDTQYF
CDR3 DNA: TGTGCCAGCAAGCTTCAAGAGGTCGGGGGAACAGATACGCAGTATTTT
J gene: TRBJ2-3
D gene: NA
clone size: NA
V gene: TRBV4-2

CDR3 protein: CASSSGLAGGSETQYF
CDR3 DNA: TGTGCCAGCAGCTCGGGACTAGCGGGCGGGTCAGAGACCCAGTACTTC
J gene: TRBJ2-5
D gene: TRBD2
clone size: NA
V gene: TRBV7-2

CDR3 protein: CAWSRENYGYTF
CDR3 DNA: TGTGCCTGGAGTAGAGAGAACTATGGCTACACCTTC
J gene: TRBJ1-2
D gene: NA
clone size: NA
V gene: TRBV30

CDR3 protein: CAWSPQGGIQETQYF
CDR3 DNA: TGTGCCTGGAGCCCCCAGGGGGGAATCCAAGAGACCCAGTACTTC
J gene: TRBJ2-5
D gene: NA
clone size: NA
V gene: TRBV30

CDR3 protein: CASSSPSDSGYEQYF
CDR3 DNA: TGTGCCAGCAGTTCCCCTTCGGATAGCGGCTACGAGCAGTACTTC
J gene: TRBJ2-7
D gene: NA
clone size: NA
V gene: TRBV27

CDR3 protein: CASSDAGQDNEQFF
CDR3 DNA: TGTGCCAGCAGCGATGCGGGACAGGACAATGAGCAGTTCTTC
J gene: TRBJ2-1
D gene: TRBD1
clone size: NA
V gene: TRBV9

CDR3 protein: CASSQGTGGGKETQYF
CDR3 DNA: TGTGCCAGCAGCCAAGGGACAGGGGGGGGCAAAGAGACCCAGTACTTC
J gene: TRBJ2-5
D gene: TRBD1
clone size: NA
V gene: TRBV4-2

CDR3 protein: CASNKPPGVNTEAFF
CDR3 DNA: TGTGCCAGCAACAAACCCCCCGGGGTTAACACTGAAGCTTTCTTT
J gene: TRBJ1-1
D gene: NA
clone size: NA
V gene: TRBV5-8

CDR3 protein: CASSSGVNTGELFF
CDR3 DNA: TGTGCCAGCAGCTCCGGGGTAAACACCGGGGAGCTGTTTTTT
J gene: TRBJ2-2
D gene: NA
clone size: NA
V gene: TRBV7-6

CDR3 protein: CASSGRMGQPQHF
CDR3 DNA: TGTGCCAGCTCCGGCAGGATGGGTCAGCCCCAGCATTTT
J gene: TRBJ1-5
D gene: NA
clone size: few
V gene: TRBV2

CDR3 protein: CASSRQSGQLSYEQYF
CDR3 DNA: TGCGCCAGCAGCCGACAAAGCGGGCAATTATCCTACGAGCAGTACTTC
J gene: TRBJ2-7
D gene: NA
clone size: NA
V gene: TRBV4-1

CDR3 protein: CASSRGNTGGLGGNQPQHF
CDR3 DNA: TGTGCCAGCTCACGGGGAAACACAGGGGGCTTAGGAGGCAATCAGCCCCAGCATTTT
J gene: TRBJ1-5
D gene: TRBD1
clone size: NA
V gene: TRBV18

CDR3 protein: CASSNGRVETQYF
CDR3 DNA: TGTGCCAGCAGTAACGGTAGAGTTGAGACCCAGTACTTC
J gene: TRBJ2-5
D gene: NA
clone size: NA
V gene: TRBV6-5

CDR3 protein: CASSLWGLDTGELFF
CDR3 DNA: TGTGCCAGCAGCTTATGGGGCTTGGACACCGGGGAGCTGTTTTTT
J gene: TRBJ2-2
D gene: NA
clone size: NA
V gene: TRBV7-2